Shown below are 6 T cell receptor beta chains from a single sample sequenced in a study of shared clonotypes between healthy human individuals. The data were produced by immunoSEQ multiplex PCR, yet TCRdb's version contains in-frame clones alone and is incomplete. The repertoire holds under 2,000,000 clones, with about 95% as singletons. Terminally differentiated effector memory CD45RA+ cells were excluded by CCR7 positive selection of CD45RO-negative cells. Sequenced input: naive CD8+ T cells sorted from blood. These receptors all come from a man aged 18 to 29 in good health.

V and J are TRBV27 and TRBJ2-1; a weak D match, TRBD1 (5 bases). V was trimmed by 5 bases and J by 7 bases, leaving 18 bases between them. The CDR3 runs 15 residues. Germline V gives CDR1 MNHEY, CDR2 SMNVEV (reference sequence). The CDR3, as DNA: TGTGCCAGCAGTCCCGACAGTGACCCATGGAATGAGCAGTTCTTC. This translates into CASSPDSDPWNEQFF.

CDR3 loop: CASSLATSVGIFF. The CDR3 nucleotides read TGTGCCAGCAGCTTAGCCACTAGTGTAGGAATCTTCTTC. J is TRBJ2-1 and V is TRBV7-9, with D possibly TRBD2 on 5 matching bases. Germline V lookup: CDR1 SEHNR, CDR2 FQNEAQ (reference sequence). V was clipped by 0 bases and J by 16 bases, with 16 bases between them. CDR3 length: 13 amino acids.

Regarding this clone: Other DNA sequences in the same sample also yield this CDR3. The chain uses TRBV7-9 and TRBJ2-1, with 10 bases that match TRBD2. The V segment lost 5 bases and the J segment 5 bases; nucleotides outside the gene matches: 6. From germline, CDR1 is SEHNR and CDR2 FQNEAQ (reference sequence). The CDR3 spans 15 residues. The CDR3 protein is CASSPLLAGNNEQFF. For the CDR3, the DNA is TGTGCCAGCAGCCCTTTACTAGCGGGAAACAATGAGCAGTTCTTC.

The rearrangement uses TRBV4-2 and TRBJ2-7; D may be TRBD1 or TRBD2 (5 bases each). CDR1 LGHNA and CDR2 YNFKEQ come from the germline V gene. This CDR3 region has 14 residues. V was cut by 1 base and J by 6 bases, with 13 bases left in between. The CDR3 DNA sequence: TGTGCCAGCAGCCAAGTCCCTGGGACGGCCGAGCAGTACTTC. Translating gives CASSQVPGTAEQYF.

V usage is TRBV2 and J usage is TRBJ2-1; the D is unclear. Germline values: CDR1 SNHLY, CDR2 FYNNEI. This CDR3 spans 13 amino acids. Between the trimmed V and J ends, which lost 6 bases and 1 base, there was a span of 7 bases. The CDR3 spells CASRSLSYNEQFF. The CDR3 DNA is TGTGCCAGCAGGAGCTTGTCCTACAATGAGCAGTTCTTC.

The chain has TRBV13 and TRBJ2-1; D not resolved. This CDR3 is built from 15 residues. Germline lookup yields CDR1 PRHDT and CDR2 FYEKMQ (reference sequence). The germline V and J ends were trimmed by 3 bases and 0 bases, with 9 bases remaining between them. CDR3 sequence: CASSLTGVSYNEQFF. CDR3 nucleotides: TGTGCCAGCAGCTTGACTGGAGTCTCCTACAATGAGCAGTTCTTC.